Presented here are 25 T cell receptor beta chains from one specimen sequenced in a study of blood T cell repertoires in COVID-19. Assay used: immunoSEQ multiplex PCR; TCRdb lists only in-frame clones, some missing. The sample has roughly 100,000 clones, around 76% seen once; the top ten hold 19%. Sequencing was performed on peripheral blood. The receptors here all came from a woman aged 70-85 years with acute or convalescent COVID-19.

The chain has TRBV27 and TRBJ1-5; perhaps TRBD1 as D (6 bases). Trimming left V 0 bases short and J 0 bases short, with 15 bases between. Germline assignment: CDR1 MNHEY and CDR2 SMNVEV (reference sequence). This CDR3 is 18 amino acids long. CDR3 nucleotide sequence: TGTGCCAGCAGTTTATCGCGGGGGGGGGCTAATAGCAATCAGCCCCAGCATTTT. Protein: CASSLSRGGANSNQPQHF.

V is TRBV29-1 and J is TRBJ1-2; 8 bases align to TRBD1. In germline, CDR1 is SQVTM, CDR2 ANQGSEA. V was clipped by 7 bases and J by 2 bases; unmatched bases: 12. This CDR3 contains 15 residues. CDR3 nucleotide sequence: TGCAGCGCCGCACCTCCAGGGGGCTTCAACTATGGCTACACCTTC. Protein sequence: CSAAPPGGFNYGYTF.

This sequence joins TRBV11-2 and TRBJ1-3, with 7 bases lining up with TRBD1. From germline, CDR1 is SGHAT and CDR2 FQNNGV. The J segment lost 2 bases and the V segment lost 3 bases, leaving 1 base of the junction unmatched. The CDR3 runs to 14 residues. CDR3 in DNA: TGTGCCAGCAGCTTGACAGGGCCTGGAAACACCATATATTTT. Translating it yields CASSLTGPGNTIYF.

This clone was detected once. The chain links TRBV30 to TRBJ1-5; D is possibly TRBD1 (6 bases). The V and J ends lost 0 bases and 6 bases respectively, with 6 bases between them. CDR1 and CDR2 (germline): GTSNPN, SVGIG (reference sequence). The CDR3 contains 12 residues. As DNA, the CDR3 is TGTGCCTGGAGTGTACAGGGTCAGCCCCAGCATTTT. This codes for CAWSVQGQPQHF.

The V call is TRBV9, the J call TRBJ2-2; D gene unclear. Trimming pared 1 base from V and 1 base from J, leaving 8 bases between. The CDR3 has 15 residues. CDR1 and CDR2 from the germline V gene are SGDLS and YYNGEE. CDR3 sequence: CASSVQSGNTGELFF. The CDR3 nucleotides are TGTGCCAGCAGCGTACAATCAGGGAACACCGGGGAGCTGTTTTTT.

The chain employs TRBV5-5 and TRBJ2-3; possible D gene TRBD2, 6 bases. Per the germline V gene, CDR1 is SGHKS and CDR2 is YYEKEE (reference sequence). This CDR3 comprises 14 residues. With 3 bases removed from V and 2 bases from J, the gap between germline ends came to 10 bases. In DNA form, the CDR3 reads TGTGCCAGCAGCTGGGACTTAACCACAGATACGCAGTATTTT. Protein sequence: CASSWDLTTDTQYF.

The chain couples TRBV2 to TRBJ1-2; D might be TRBD1 (6 bases). The germline V gene encodes CDR1 SNHLY and CDR2 FYNNEI. The CDR3 runs to 15 residues. The V end lost 2 bases, the J end lost 4 bases, and 14 bases lay between the germline ends. DNA of the CDR3: TGTGCCAGCAGTGAACTGGGGGCAATCAGCTATGGCTACACCTTC. It translates to CASSELGAISYGYTF.

In this sample, this clone turned up a few times. The chain is built from TRBV25-1 and TRBJ2-2; TRBD2 aligns across 10 bases. V gave up 3 bases and J gave up 7 bases; unmatched junction bases: 8. The CDR3 consists of 16 residues. Germline values: CDR1 MGHDK, CDR2 SYGVNS. CDR3 sequence reads: CASSDHGTSVDGELFF. CDR3 DNA sequence: TGTGCCAGCAGTGACCACGGGACTAGCGTTGACGGGGAGCTGTTTTTT.

The J gene is TRBJ1-6, the V gene TRBV6-1; D perhaps matches TRBD1 (5 bases). The CDR3 is 16 residues long. Germline lookup yields CDR1 MNHNS and CDR2 SASEGT. V dropped 0 bases and J dropped 9 bases, with 15 bases sitting between them. The CDR3 protein is CASSEALPREGSPLHF. The CDR3 DNA reads TGTGCCAGCAGTGAAGCGCTTCCCAGGGAGGGTTCACCCCTCCACTTT.

The genes are TRBV5-6 and TRBJ1-2; 7 bases match TRBD1. Germline V gene sequence: CDR1 SGHDT, CDR2 YYEEEE. Germline trimming cut 3 bases from V and 1 base from J; bases unmatched to any gene: 3. The CDR3 has 14 residues. In nucleotides, the CDR3 is TGTGCCAGCAGCTCGACAGGGCGTAACTATGGCTACACCTTC. It is translated as CASSSTGRNYGYTF.

The chain links TRBV28 to TRBJ2-4, with D uncertain. This CDR3 has 14 amino acids. Per germline, CDR1 MDHEN and CDR2 SYDVKM. Trimming left V 6 bases short and J 5 bases short, with 14 bases between. The DNA for the CDR3 is TGTGCCAGCAGCCGTGTTAAATCTGAAAACATTCAGTACTTC. The encoded protein is CASSRVKSENIQYF.

This chain uses TRBV5-8 with TRBJ1-6; unclear D gene. Germline CDR1 is SGHTS and CDR2 is YDEGEE. V was clipped by 4 bases and J by 7 bases, with 12 bases between them. This CDR3 region has 14 residues. The CDR3 sequence: CASSPRPRNSPLHF. The CDR3 nucleotides are TGTGCCAGCAGCCCGAGGCCGAGGAATTCACCCCTCCACTTT.

The chain carries TRBV4-1 and TRBJ2-3; weak D call: TRBD1 (6 bases). V shed 6 bases and J shed 0 bases, with 13 bases lying between them. The CDR3 consists of 15 residues. CDR1 MGHRA and CDR2 YSYEKL come from the germline V gene. CDR3 nucleotides: TGCGCCAGCAGGTACAGGGTCGGGAGCACAGATACGCAGTATTTT. Its protein product is CASRYRVGSTDTQYF.

This chain links TRBV5-4 with TRBJ2-3, with 9 bases fitting TRBD2. CDR3 length equals 17 residues. Germline CDR1 SGHNT, CDR2 YYREEE (reference sequence). The V segment lost 4 bases and the J segment 0 bases; nucleotides outside the gene matches: 9. CDR3 region: CASSRGLALTSTDTQYF. CDR3 in DNA: TGTGCCAGCAGCCGAGGACTAGCGCTTACAAGCACAGATACGCAGTATTTT.

This chain connects TRBV10-3 to TRBJ2-3; 9 bases align to TRBD2. The trim removed 0 bases at V and 6 bases at J, leaving 7 bases unmatched. This CDR3 has 16 amino acids. Germline V gene lookup returns CDR1 ENHRY and CDR2 SYGVKD. The CDR3 reads CAISESLRGGADTQYF. In nucleotides, the CDR3 is TGTGCCATCAGTGAGTCCCTGCGGGGGGGCGCGGATACGCAGTATTTT.

The chain joins TRBV28 to TRBJ1-4, with 9 bases aligning to TRBD1. V shed 6 bases and J 5 bases; nucleotides not matched to a gene: 10. The germline gives CDR1 MDHEN, CDR2 SYDVKM. The CDR3 has 16 amino acids. This CDR3 is CASSLVGTGKNEKLFF. CDR3 DNA: TGTGCCAGCAGCCTTGTTGGGACAGGGAAAAATGAAAAACTGTTTTTT.

The chain links TRBV29-1 to TRBJ1-1; the D gene is possibly TRBD1 (6 bases). The length of the CDR3 is 12 residues. V shed 7 bases and J shed 1 base, with 10 bases lying between them. The germline gives CDR1 SQVTM, CDR2 ANQGSEA. CDR3: CSAQTGNTEAFF. The DNA of the CDR3 is TGCAGCGCCCAGACAGGGAACACTGAAGCTTTCTTT.

The genes are TRBV16 and TRBJ1-2; 8 nucleotides match TRBD1. Germline lookup yields CDR1 KGHSY and CDR2 FQNENV. The CDR3 runs 15 residues. V was clipped by 6 bases and J by 2 bases; unmatched bases: 8. CDR3 coding DNA: TGTGCCAGCAGTTCTGGACAGGGCGGCAACTATGGCTACACCTTC. Translation gives CASSSGQGGNYGYTF.

The chain links TRBV2 to TRBJ1-2; a possible D gene is TRBD1 (6 bases). V lost 3 bases to trimming and J lost 3 bases, with 8 bases between them. CDR1 is SNHLY, CDR2 FYNNEI, per germline. CDR3 size: 13 residues. DNA of the CDR3: TGTGCCAGCAGTGAGCAGGGGCACTATGGCTACACCTTC. Translated: CASSEQGHYGYTF.

This chain links TRBV19 with TRBJ1-6, with D uncertain. V dropped 7 bases and J dropped 7 bases, with 14 bases sitting between them. The CDR3 covers 14 residues. Germline V gene sequence: CDR1 LNHDA, CDR2 SQIVND (reference sequence). In DNA form, the CDR3 reads TGTGCCAGTATGAGGGAGGTTCGGAATTCACCCCTCCACTTT. This gives the protein CASMREVRNSPLHF.

As regards this clone: Because the CDR3 is missing its conserved closing phenylalanine or tryptophan, this is likely a read error. The DNA is left out, because the CDR3 cannot be placed on it with certainty; the CDR3 is given as TCRdb lists it. V gene TRBV3-1 (or the pseudogene TRBV3-2) combines with J gene TRBJ1-3. The CDR3 is 9 residues long, counting both termini. From germline, CDR1 is LGHDT and CDR2 YNNKEL (reference sequence). CDR3 region: CASSGREET.

The J gene is TRBJ2-7, the V gene TRBV28, with 7 positions matching TRBD1. Per the germline V gene, CDR1 is MDHEN and CDR2 is SYDVKM. The CDR3 length is 18 residues. Unmatched junction bases numbered 17, after V lost 4 bases and J lost 2 bases. The CDR3 sequence: CASSSPTMTGISTYEQYF. The CDR3 nucleotides are TGTGCCAGCAGTTCCCCAACCATGACAGGGATTTCGACCTACGAGCAGTACTTC.

This rearrangement joins TRBV5-1 to TRBJ2-1; 8 nucleotides align to TRBD2. CDR1 is SGHRS and CDR2 is YFSETQ in the germline V gene. The length of the CDR3 is 15 residues. Losses at the gene ends were 4 bases for V and 2 bases for J; bases not matched to a gene: 5. DNA for the CDR3: TGCGCCAGCAGCGCCACGGGGGGGACCTACAATGAGCAGTTCTTC. Its translation: CASSATGGTYNEQFF.

This chain connects TRBV30 to TRBJ1-3; a possible D gene is TRBD1 (6 bases). V gave up 4 bases and J gave up 2 bases, with 6 bases separating them. This CDR3 comprises 12 residues. CDR1 and CDR2 (germline): GTSNPN, SVGIG (reference sequence). In DNA, the CDR3 is TGTGCCTGGAACAGGGCTGGAAACACCATATATTTT. This codes for CAWNRAGNTIYF.

The rearrangement links TRBV19 to TRBJ1-2; the match to TRBD1 covers 9 bases. Trimming took 8 bases from V and 0 from J; bases not matched to a gene: 13. Germline CDR1 reads LNHDA; CDR2 reads SQIVND (reference sequence). The CDR3 is made up of 17 amino acids. CDR3 in DNA: TGTGCCAGTCGTCCTGGGGGACAGGGAGGTCCTAACTATGGCTACACCTTC. Its protein product is CASRPGGQGGPNYGYTF.